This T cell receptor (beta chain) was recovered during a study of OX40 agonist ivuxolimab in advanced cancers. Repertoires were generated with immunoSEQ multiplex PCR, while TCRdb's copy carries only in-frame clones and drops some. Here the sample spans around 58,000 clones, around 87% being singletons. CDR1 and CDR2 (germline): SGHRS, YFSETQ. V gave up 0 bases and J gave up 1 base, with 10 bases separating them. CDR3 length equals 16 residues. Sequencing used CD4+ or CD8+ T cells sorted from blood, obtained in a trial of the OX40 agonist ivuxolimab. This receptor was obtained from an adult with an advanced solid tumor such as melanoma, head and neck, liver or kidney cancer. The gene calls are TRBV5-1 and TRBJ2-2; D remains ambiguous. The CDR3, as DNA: TGCGCCAGCAGCTTGGCCCCGGCAGGGAACACCGGGGAGCTGTTTTTT. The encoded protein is CASSLAPAGNTGELFF. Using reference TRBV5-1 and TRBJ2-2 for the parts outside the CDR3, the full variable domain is KAGVTQTPRYLIKTRGQQVTLSCSPISGHRSVSWYQQTPGQGLQFLFEYFSETQRNKGNFPGRFSGRQFSNSRSEMNVSTLELGDSALYLCASSLAPAGNTGELFFGEGSRLTVL.